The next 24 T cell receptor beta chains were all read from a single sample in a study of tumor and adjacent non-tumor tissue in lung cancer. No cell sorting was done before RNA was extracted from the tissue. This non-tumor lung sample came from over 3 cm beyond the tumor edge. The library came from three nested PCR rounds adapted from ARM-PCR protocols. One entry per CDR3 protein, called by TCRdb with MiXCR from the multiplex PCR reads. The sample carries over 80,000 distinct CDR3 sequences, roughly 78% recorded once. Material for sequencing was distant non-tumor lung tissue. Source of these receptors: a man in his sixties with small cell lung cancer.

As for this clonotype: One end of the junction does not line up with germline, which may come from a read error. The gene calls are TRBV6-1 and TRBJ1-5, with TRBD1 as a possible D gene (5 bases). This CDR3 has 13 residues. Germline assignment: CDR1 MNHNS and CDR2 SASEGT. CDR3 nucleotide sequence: TGTGCCAGCATGGGCGGACCGGGGCAGCCCAAGCATTTT. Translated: CASMGGPGQPKHF.

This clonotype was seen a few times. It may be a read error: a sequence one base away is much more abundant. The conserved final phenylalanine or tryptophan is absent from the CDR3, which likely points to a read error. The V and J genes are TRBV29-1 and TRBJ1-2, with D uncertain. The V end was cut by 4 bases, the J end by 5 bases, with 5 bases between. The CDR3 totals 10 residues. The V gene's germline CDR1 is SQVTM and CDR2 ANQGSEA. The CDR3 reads CSVGEYGYTL. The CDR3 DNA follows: TGCAGCGTTGGAGAGTATGGCTACACCCTC.

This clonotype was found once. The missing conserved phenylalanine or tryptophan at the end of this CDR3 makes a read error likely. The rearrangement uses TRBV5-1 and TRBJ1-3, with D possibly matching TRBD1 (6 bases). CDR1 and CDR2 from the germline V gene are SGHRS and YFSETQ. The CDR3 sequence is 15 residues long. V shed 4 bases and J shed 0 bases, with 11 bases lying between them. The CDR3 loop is CASSPGDTSGNTIYY. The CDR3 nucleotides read TGCGCCAGCAGCCCAGGGGACACCTCTGGAAACACCATATATTAT.

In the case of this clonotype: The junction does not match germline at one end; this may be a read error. The CDR3 DNA follows: TGTGACAGCAGTCGACAGGGGTCCTACAATGACCAATTCTTC. This codes for CDSSRQGSYNDQFF. V is TRBV6-5 and J is TRBJ2-1; 8 bases match TRBD1. The CDR3 loop spans 14 amino acids. Germline lookup yields CDR1 MNHEY and CDR2 SVGAGI.

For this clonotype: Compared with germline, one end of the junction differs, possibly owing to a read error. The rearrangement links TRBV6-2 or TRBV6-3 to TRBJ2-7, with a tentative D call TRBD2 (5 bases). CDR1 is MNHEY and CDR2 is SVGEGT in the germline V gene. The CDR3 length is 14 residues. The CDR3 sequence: CASGLQRTIYEQYF. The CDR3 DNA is TGTGCCAGCGGGTTGCAGCGGACCATCTACGAACAGTACTTC.

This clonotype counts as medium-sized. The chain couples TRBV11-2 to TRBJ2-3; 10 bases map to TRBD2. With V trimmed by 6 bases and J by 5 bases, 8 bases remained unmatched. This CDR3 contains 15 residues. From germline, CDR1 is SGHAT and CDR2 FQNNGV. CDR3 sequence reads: CASRTGLAGEDTQYF. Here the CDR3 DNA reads TGTGCCAGCAGAACGGGCCTAGCGGGAGAAGATACGCAGTATTTT. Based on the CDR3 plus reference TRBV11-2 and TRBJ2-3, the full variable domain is EAGVAQSPRYKIIEKRQSVAFWCNPISGHATLYWYQQILGQGPKLLIQFQNNGVVDDSQLPKDRFSAERLKGVDSTLKIQPAKLEDSAVYLCASRTGLAGEDTQYFGPGTRLTVL.

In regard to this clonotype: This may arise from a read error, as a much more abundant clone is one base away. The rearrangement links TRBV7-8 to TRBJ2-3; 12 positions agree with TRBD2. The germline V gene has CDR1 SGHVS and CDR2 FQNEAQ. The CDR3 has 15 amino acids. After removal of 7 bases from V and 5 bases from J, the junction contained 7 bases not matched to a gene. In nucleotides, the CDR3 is TGTGCCAGCAACTTGCTAGCGGGAGGGCGAGATACGCAGTATTTT. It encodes CASNLLAGGRDTQYF.

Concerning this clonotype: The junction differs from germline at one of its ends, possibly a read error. CDR3 coding DNA: TGTGCCAGCAGTCTCTATAGCGGGGGACAAGAGACCCAATCCTTC. Translated: CASSLYSGGQETQSF. The V and J genes are TRBV12-3 or TRBV12-4 and TRBJ2-5; 9 bases are a match to TRBD2. This CDR3 has 15 residues.

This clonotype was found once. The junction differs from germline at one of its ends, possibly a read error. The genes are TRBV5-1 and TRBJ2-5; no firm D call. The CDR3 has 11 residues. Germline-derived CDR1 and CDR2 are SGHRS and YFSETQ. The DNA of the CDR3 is TGCGCCAGCAACTCTCAAGAGACCCACTACTTC. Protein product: CASNSQETHYF.

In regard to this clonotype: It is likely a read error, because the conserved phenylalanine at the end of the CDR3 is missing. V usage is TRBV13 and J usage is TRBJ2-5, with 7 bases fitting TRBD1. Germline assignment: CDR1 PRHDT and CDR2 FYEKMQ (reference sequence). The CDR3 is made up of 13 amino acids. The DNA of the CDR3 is TGTACCAGCAGCTTGGGACAGCAAGAGACCCAGTACTTA. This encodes CTSSLGQQETQYL.

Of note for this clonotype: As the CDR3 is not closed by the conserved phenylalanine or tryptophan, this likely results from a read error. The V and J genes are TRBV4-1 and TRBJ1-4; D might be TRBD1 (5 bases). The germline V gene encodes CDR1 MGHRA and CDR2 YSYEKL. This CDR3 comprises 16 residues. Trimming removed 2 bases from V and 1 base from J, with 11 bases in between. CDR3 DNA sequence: TGCGCCAGCAGCCAAATGGGGGAGGTAACTAATGAAAAACTGTTTTTG. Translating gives CASSQMGEVTNEKLFL.

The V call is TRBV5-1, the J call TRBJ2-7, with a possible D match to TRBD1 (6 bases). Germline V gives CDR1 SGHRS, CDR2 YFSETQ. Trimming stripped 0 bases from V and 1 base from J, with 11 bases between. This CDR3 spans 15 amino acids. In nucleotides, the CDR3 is TGCGCCAGCAGCTTGGGCGGACAGACATCCTACGAGCAGTACTTC. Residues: CASSLGGQTSYEQYF.

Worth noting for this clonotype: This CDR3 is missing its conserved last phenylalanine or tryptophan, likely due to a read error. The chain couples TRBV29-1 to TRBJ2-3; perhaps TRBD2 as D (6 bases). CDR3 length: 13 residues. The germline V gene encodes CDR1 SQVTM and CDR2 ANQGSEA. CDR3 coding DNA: TGCATCACCAAACGGGAGAACGAAGATACGCAGTATCTT. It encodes CITKRENEDTQYL.

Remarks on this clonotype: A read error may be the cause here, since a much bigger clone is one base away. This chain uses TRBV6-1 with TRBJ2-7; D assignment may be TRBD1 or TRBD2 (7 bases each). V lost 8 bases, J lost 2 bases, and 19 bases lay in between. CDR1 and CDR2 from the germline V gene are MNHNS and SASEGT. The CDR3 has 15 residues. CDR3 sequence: CASVRGGDSTYEQYF. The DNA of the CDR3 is TGTGCCAGCGTCCGAGGGGGGGACAGCACCTACGAGCAGTACTTC.

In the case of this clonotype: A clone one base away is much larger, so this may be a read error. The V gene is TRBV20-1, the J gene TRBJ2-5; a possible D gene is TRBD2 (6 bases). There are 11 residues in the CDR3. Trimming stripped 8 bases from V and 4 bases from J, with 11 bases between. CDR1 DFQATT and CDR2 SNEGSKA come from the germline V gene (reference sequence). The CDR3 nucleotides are TGCAGTACTCACGGGAGAGAGACCCAGTACTTC. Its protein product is CSTHGRETQYF.

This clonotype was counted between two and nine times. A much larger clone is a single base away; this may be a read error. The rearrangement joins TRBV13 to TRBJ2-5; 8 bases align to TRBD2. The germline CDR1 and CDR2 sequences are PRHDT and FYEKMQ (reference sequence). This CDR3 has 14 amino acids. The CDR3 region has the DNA TGTCCCAGCAGCAGAACGGGAGGGGAAGAGACCCAGTACTTC. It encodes CPSSRTGGEETQYF.

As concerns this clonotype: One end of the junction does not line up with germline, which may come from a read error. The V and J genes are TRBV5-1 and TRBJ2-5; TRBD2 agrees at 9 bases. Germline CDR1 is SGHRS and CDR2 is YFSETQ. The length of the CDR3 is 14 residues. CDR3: CANSPAGGQETQYF. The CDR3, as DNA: TGCGCCAACAGCCCGGCGGGAGGGCAAGAGACCCAGTACTTC.

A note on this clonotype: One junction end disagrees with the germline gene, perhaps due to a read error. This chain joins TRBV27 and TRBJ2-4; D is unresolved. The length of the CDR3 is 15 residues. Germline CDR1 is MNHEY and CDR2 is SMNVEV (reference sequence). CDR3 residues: CASSSFQDAEYIQHF. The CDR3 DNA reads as TGTGCCAGCAGTTCGTTTCAGGACGCCGAGTACATTCAGCACTTC.

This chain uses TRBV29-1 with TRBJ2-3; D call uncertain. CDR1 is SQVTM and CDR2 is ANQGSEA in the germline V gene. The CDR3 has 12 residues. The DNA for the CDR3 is TGCAGTGTGCACAGAAGCACAGATACGCAGTATTTT. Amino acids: CSVHRSTDTQYF.

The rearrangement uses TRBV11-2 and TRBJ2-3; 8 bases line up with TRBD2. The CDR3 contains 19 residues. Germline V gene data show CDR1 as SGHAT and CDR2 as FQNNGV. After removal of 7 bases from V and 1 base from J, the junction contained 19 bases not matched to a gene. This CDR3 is CASIDSGTRGARGTDTQYF. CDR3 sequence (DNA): TGTGCCAGCATCGACAGCGGGACTAGGGGCGCTAGGGGCACAGATACGCAGTATTTT.

The CDR3 reads CSAIDAGGRNTEAFF. The CDR3 DNA sequence: TGCAGTGCTATAGACGCAGGGGGGAGGAACACTGAAGCTTTCTTT. The chain carries TRBV20-1 and TRBJ1-1; 7 bases fit TRBD1. The CDR3 is 15 amino acids. With 4 bases clipped from V and 1 base from J, the junction kept 9 bases outside the gene matches. Germline CDR1 and CDR2: DFQATT and SNEGSKA (reference sequence).

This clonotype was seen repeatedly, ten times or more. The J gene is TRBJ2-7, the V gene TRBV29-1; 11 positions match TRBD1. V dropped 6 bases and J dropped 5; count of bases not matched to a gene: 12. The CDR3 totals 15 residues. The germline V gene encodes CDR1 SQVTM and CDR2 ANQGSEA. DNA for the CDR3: TGCAGCGTGGGAACTTCCGGGACAGGGGGTGACGAGCAGTACTTC. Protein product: CSVGTSGTGGDEQYF.

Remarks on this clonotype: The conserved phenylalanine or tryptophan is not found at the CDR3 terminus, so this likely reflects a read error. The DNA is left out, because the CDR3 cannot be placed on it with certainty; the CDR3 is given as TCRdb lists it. The chain's CDR3 is CASSYTGSEQYS. This rearrangement joins TRBV6-6 to TRBJ2-7. CDR1 is MNHNY, CDR2 SVGAGI, per germline (reference sequence). The CDR3 numbers 12 amino acids, ends counted.

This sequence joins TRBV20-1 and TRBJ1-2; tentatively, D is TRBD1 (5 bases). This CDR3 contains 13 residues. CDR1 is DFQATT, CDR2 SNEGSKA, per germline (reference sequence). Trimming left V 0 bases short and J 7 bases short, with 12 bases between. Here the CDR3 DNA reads TGCAGTGCTAGAGAGGAGGCAGGGAGTGGCTACACCTTC. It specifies CSAREEAGSGYTF.